Listed here are 9 T cell receptor beta chains from one sample, sequenced in a study of regulatory T cells in long-lasting Graves disease. Time point defined: newly diagnosed GD, antithyroid drugs for less than 3 months. From RNA extracted from PBMCs, the TCR library was made. Building of the TCR beta libraries involved iRepertoire HTBI primers and Arm-PCR of CDR3 regions. TCRdb re-called the multiplex PCR reads with MiXCR, one entry per CDR3 protein. Of under 800,000 distinct CDR3 sequences listed, approximately 15% are singletons. These data were also reused for a study on T cells in Graves' hyperthyroidism and ophthalmopathy.

Sample: peripheral blood mononuclear cells (PBMCs), taken at new diagnosis, from a patient treated with antithyroid drugs. The receptor set was obtained from a woman aged 30 to 39 with Graves disease.

The chain carries TRBV19 and TRBJ2-7; TRBD1 aligns across 8 bases. With 6 bases clipped from V and 2 bases from J, the junction kept 3 bases outside the gene matches. Germline values: CDR1 LNHDA, CDR2 SQIVND (reference sequence). CDR3 size: 13 residues. For the CDR3, the DNA is TGTGCCAGTAGCGAGACAGGGGCCTACGAGCAGTACTTC. Residues: CASSETGAYEQYF.

The gene calls are TRBV3-1 and TRBJ2-1; 10 bases align to TRBD2. Looked up from germline, CDR1 is LGHDT and CDR2 is YNNKEL (reference sequence). Trimming cost V 4 bases and J 5 bases; bases outside gene matches: 5. This CDR3 comprises 15 residues. CDR3 sequence reads: CASSPGLAEHNEQFF. Written as DNA, the CDR3 is TGTGCCAGCAGCCCTGGACTAGCGGAACACAATGAGCAGTTCTTC.

This clonotype was recorded once. This chain joins TRBV5-4 and TRBJ2-1, with D uncertain. The length of the CDR3 is 14 residues. V was cut by 3 bases and J by 5 bases, with 12 bases left in between. From germline, CDR1 is SGHNT and CDR2 YYREEE (reference sequence). CDR3 sequence (DNA): TGTGCCAGCAGCTCCTCCCTCGTCCACAATGAGCAGTTCTTC. This gives the protein CASSSSLVHNEQFF.

DNA of the CDR3: TGTGCCCTCCAGGGGCGCGTTCCGACTGAAGCTTTCTTT. Its translation: CALQGRVPTEAFF. The genes are TRBV25-1 and TRBJ1-1, with a possible D match to TRBD1 (6 bases). The V and J ends lost 11 bases and 5 bases respectively, with 18 bases between them. CDR1 is MGHDK, CDR2 SYGVNS, per germline. The CDR3 has 13 residues.

This clonotype was counted at least ten times. The chain joins TRBV12-3 or TRBV12-4 to TRBJ2-3, with no clear D. The CDR3 totals 12 residues. The V gene lost 2 bases and the J gene lost 6 bases, with 6 bases spanning the gap. The CDR3 spells CASSLRADTQYF. CDR3 in DNA: TGTGCCAGCAGTTTAAGGGCCGATACGCAGTATTTT.

V usage is TRBV15 and J usage is TRBJ2-7; TRBD2 might be the D (6 bases). This CDR3 comprises 16 residues. The V gene lost 1 base and the J gene lost 1 base, with 14 bases spanning the gap. CDR1 and CDR2 from the germline V gene are LNHNV and YYDKDF (reference sequence). CDR3 DNA sequence: TGTGCCACCAGCAGAGCCTGGGGTAGCGGATCCTACGAGCAGTACTTC. It codes for CATSRAWGSGSYEQYF.

This clonotype was found a few times. V usage is TRBV6-2 or TRBV6-3 and J usage is TRBJ2-3; D perhaps matches TRBD1 (6 bases). With 10 bases removed from V and 4 bases from J, the gap between germline ends came to 15 bases. The germline CDR1 and CDR2 sequences are MNHEY and SVGEGT. This CDR3 is built from 13 residues. CDR3 amino acids: CATHRERSDTQYF. Written as DNA, the CDR3 is TGTGCCACCCACAGGGAGCGGTCAGATACGCAGTATTTT.

This clonotype has ten or more counts. This sequence joins TRBV7-2 and TRBJ2-1; 10 nucleotides align to TRBD1. In germline, CDR1 is SGHTA, CDR2 FQGNSA. Germline trimming cut 8 bases from V and 9 bases from J; bases unmatched to any gene: 10. This CDR3 has 14 residues. CDR3 loop: CASRRDRGLGEQFF. The CDR3 DNA is TGTGCCAGCCGCCGGGACAGGGGACTTGGTGAGCAGTTCTTC.

The rearrangement joins TRBV7-9 to TRBJ1-5; maybe TRBD1 (5 bases). Trimming left V 0 bases short and J 5 bases short, with 14 bases between. Germline assignment: CDR1 SEHNR and CDR2 FQNEAQ (reference sequence). The CDR3 totals 16 residues. The CDR3 loop reads CASSLASGANDQPQHF. The CDR3 bases are TGTGCCAGCAGCTTAGCCAGCGGGGCGAACGATCAGCCCCAGCATTTT.